What follows are 18 T cell receptor beta chains derived from one specimen sequenced in a study of T cells in Graves' hyperthyroidism and ophthalmopathy (dated by TCRdb to between 2018 and 2021). The library was generated by multiplex PCR. The sequencer was an Illumina HiSeq 2000. TCR beta CDR3 regions were amplified from RNA transcripts. The first round of RT-PCR for the TCR CDR3 was performed with the HTBI primer set and the Qiagen OneStep RT-PCR kit. In-frame beta chains were kept once TCRdb had trimmed the public reads at Q25 with fastp and called clones with MiXCR. Identical CDR3 protein sequences are pooled into one entry, listed with their most common genes and DNA. In all, the sample holds some 420,000 distinct CDR3 sequences, and roughly 13% of those were seen once. The top ten clones comprise around 5.3% of the sample. The sample was blood. The source is a woman between 18 and 30 years old with Graves' hyperthyroidism.

The table lists this clonotype with many counts. The V call is TRBV12-3 or TRBV12-4, the J call TRBJ2-3; 10 positions agree with TRBD2. The junction had 18 bases not matched to a gene; V was cut back by 3 bases and J by 6 bases. The length of the CDR3 is 19 residues. CDR3 loop: CASSFPSGRAGSAMDTQYF. CDR3 nucleotide sequence: TGTGCCAGCAGTTTCCCCAGCGGGAGGGCCGGGTCCGCGATGGATACGCAGTATTTT.

The chain has TRBV4-3 and TRBJ2-1; possible D gene TRBD1, 6 bases. The CDR3 has 15 amino acids. Trimming pared 1 base from V and 3 bases from J, leaving 10 bases between. Per germline, CDR1 LGHNA and CDR2 YSLEER. The CDR3 sequence: CASSQGRGLYNEQFF. CDR3 bases: TGCGCCAGCAGCCAAGGCAGGGGCCTCTACAATGAGCAGTTCTTC.

This clonotype was detected only a few times. A much larger clonotype is one base distant, so this may be a read error. The V and J genes are TRBV6-2 or TRBV6-3 and TRBJ2-7; 8 nucleotides line up with TRBD2. V lost 7 bases to trimming and J lost 7 bases; unmatched junction nucleotides: 12. The CDR3 spans 14 residues. Germline V gene data show CDR1 as MNHEY and CDR2 as SVGEGT. DNA for the CDR3: TGTGCCAGCACCGAAAGAGCGGGAGTGGAGGAGCAGTACTTC. It codes for CASTERAGVEEQYF.

The chain combines TRBV7-2 with TRBJ2-7; the D gene is possibly TRBD2 (6 bases). V was cut by 0 bases and J by 2 bases, with 11 bases left in between. This CDR3 comprises 15 residues. From germline, CDR1 is SGHTA and CDR2 FQGNSA. CDR3 in amino acids: CASSLAAGLTYEQYF. The CDR3 DNA follows: TGTGCCAGCAGCTTAGCGGCGGGATTGACCTACGAGCAGTACTTC.

The chain uses TRBV10-3 and TRBJ2-1; maybe TRBD1 (5 bases). CDR3 length: 15 residues. In germline, CDR1 is ENHRY, CDR2 SYGVKD. V gave up 4 bases and J gave up 0 bases, with 10 bases separating them. CDR3 sequence: CAISADTSSYNEQFF. CDR3 nucleotides: TGTGCCATCAGTGCGGACACGAGCTCCTACAATGAGCAGTTCTTC.

This chain connects TRBV28 to TRBJ2-7, with 12 positions matching TRBD1. There are 15 residues in the CDR3. Trimming removed 5 bases from V and 6 bases from J; junction bases left unmatched: 8. The V gene's germline CDR1 is MDHEN and CDR2 SYDVKM. CDR3 region: CASSIPGTGGIEQYF. CDR3 nucleotides: TGTGCCAGCAGTATACCAGGGACAGGGGGCATCGAGCAGTACTTC.

This clonotype showed up just once. This chain uses TRBV6-5 with TRBJ2-6; D ambiguous. Trimming pared 5 bases from V and 3 bases from J, leaving 8 bases between. This CDR3 is 14 amino acids long. The V gene's germline CDR1 is MNHEY and CDR2 SVGAGI. Written as DNA, the CDR3 is TGTGCCAGCAGTAACCCCCTTGGGGCCAACGTCCTGACTTTC. This gives the protein CASSNPLGANVLTF.

The chain carries TRBV4-1 and TRBJ2-1; 10 bases line up with TRBD2. The trim removed 5 bases at V and 8 bases at J, leaving 12 bases unmatched. The germline CDR1 and CDR2 sequences are MGHRA and YSYEKL. The CDR3 is 16 amino acids. As DNA, the CDR3 is TGCGCCAGCAGCGTTCGGACTAGCGGCAGGTACGATGAGCAGTTCTTC. This gives the protein CASSVRTSGRYDEQFF.

The rearrangement uses TRBV20-1 and TRBJ1-1, with a weak D call TRBD1 (6 bases). Trimming stripped 0 bases from V and 1 base from J, with 9 bases between. The germline CDR1 and CDR2 sequences are DFQATT and SNEGSKA (reference sequence). This CDR3 contains 14 residues. CDR3 sequence reads: CSAREGAGNTEAFF. The CDR3 DNA reads TGCAGTGCTAGAGAGGGGGCGGGGAACACTGAAGCTTTCTTT.

This clonotype has a count of ten or more. The J gene is TRBJ1-5, the V gene TRBV28; D possibly corresponds to TRBD1 (5 bases). V lost 6 bases, J lost 7 bases, and 10 bases lay in between. CDR1 and CDR2 (germline): MDHEN, SYDVKM. The CDR3 length is 12 residues. Here the CDR3 reads CASSQGSQPQHF. DNA for the CDR3: TGTGCCAGCAGCCAGGGATCACAGCCCCAGCATTTT.

The chain uses TRBV7-8 and TRBJ2-7; no firm D call. Trimming cost V 1 base and J 5 bases, with 9 bases left between them. This CDR3 is 13 amino acids long. Germline-derived CDR1 and CDR2 are SGHVS and FQNEAQ. In DNA form, the CDR3 reads TGTGCCAGCAGCTTAGAGGTTTGGGACGAGCAGTACTTC. Its protein is CASSLEVWDEQYF.

This clonotype has a count of ten or more. The chain links TRBV7-8 to TRBJ2-3; TRBD1 matches 9 bases. CDR1 and CDR2 (germline): SGHVS, FQNEAQ. J was trimmed by 4 bases and V by 5 bases; bases with no gene match: 7. There are 15 residues in the CDR3. CDR3 nucleotides: TGTGCCAGCAGCAGCCGGGACAGGGCGGCAGATACGCAGTATTTT. Amino acid sequence: CASSSRDRAADTQYF.

V and J are TRBV28 and TRBJ2-1; weak D call: TRBD2 (6 bases). V gave up 1 base and J gave up 4 bases, with 17 bases separating them. CDR1 MDHEN and CDR2 SYDVKM come from the germline V gene. The CDR3 is 17 residues long. This chain's CDR3 is CASSLLWSWDSYNEQFF. The CDR3 DNA sequence: TGTGCCAGCAGTTTATTGTGGTCTTGGGACTCTTACAATGAGCAGTTCTTC.

This clonotype was seen a few times. This chain joins TRBV14 and TRBJ1-3; maybe TRBD1 (6 bases). Germline CDR1 is SGHDN and CDR2 is FVKESK. Trimming removed 0 bases from V and 1 base from J, with 7 bases in between. The CDR3 runs to 15 residues. In DNA, the CDR3 is TGTGCCAGCAGCCAAGAACAGGGTTCTGGAAACACCATATATTTT. The encoded protein is CASSQEQGSGNTIYF.

This clonotype has ten or more counts. The chain is built from TRBV29-1 and TRBJ2-5; D gene ambiguous. The CDR3 is 15 amino acids. Trimming took off 0 bases at V and 3 bases at J, with 14 bases between the two ends. Germline values: CDR1 SQVTM, CDR2 ANQGSEA. CDR3 DNA sequence: TGCAGCGTTGAAGATCGCAGAGCGATCGAAGAGACCCAGTACTTC. Translated: CSVEDRRAIEETQYF.

This clonotype was seen ten or more times. V and J are TRBV7-2 and TRBJ2-7, with 10 bases lining up with TRBD2. CDR3 length: 16 residues. Germline assignment: CDR1 SGHTA and CDR2 FQGNSA. Unmatched junction bases numbered 10, after V lost 5 bases and J lost 3 bases. For the CDR3, the DNA is TGTACCAGCAGCGTGTCTAGCGGGAGAAAGGGCTACGAGCAGTACTTC. Translating gives CTSSVSSGRKGYEQYF. The whole variable domain, filled in from reference TRBV7-2 and TRBJ2-7, reads GAGVSQSPSNKVTEKGKDVELRCDPISGHTALYWYRQSLGQGLEFLIYFQGNSAPDKSGLPSDRFSAERTGGSVSTLTIQRTQQEDSAVYLCTSSVSSGRKGYEQYFGPGTRLTVT.

This clonotype has at least ten counts. The chain carries TRBV6-1 and TRBJ2-2; TRBD1 might be the D (6 bases). The CDR3 runs 17 residues. Trimming removed 1 base at V and 6 bases at J, with 18 bases between. CDR1 and CDR2 (germline): MNHNS, SASEGT. This CDR3 reads CASSEGGYREFAGELFF. CDR3 DNA: TGTGCCAGCAGTGAAGGCGGGTACAGGGAGTTCGCCGGGGAGCTGTTTTTT.

Details on this clonotype: Given a much more abundant clone one base away, this may be a read error. This CDR3 is missing its conserved last phenylalanine or tryptophan, likely due to a read error. The chain employs TRBV12-3 or TRBV12-4 and TRBJ2-7, with a tentative D call TRBD2 (6 bases). V dropped 3 bases and J dropped 6 bases, with 15 bases sitting between them. CDR3 length: 14 residues. This chain's CDR3 is CASSLEGVDFEQYL. The CDR3 coding sequence is TGTGCCAGCAGTTTGGAGGGCGTGGATTTCGAGCAGTACCTC.